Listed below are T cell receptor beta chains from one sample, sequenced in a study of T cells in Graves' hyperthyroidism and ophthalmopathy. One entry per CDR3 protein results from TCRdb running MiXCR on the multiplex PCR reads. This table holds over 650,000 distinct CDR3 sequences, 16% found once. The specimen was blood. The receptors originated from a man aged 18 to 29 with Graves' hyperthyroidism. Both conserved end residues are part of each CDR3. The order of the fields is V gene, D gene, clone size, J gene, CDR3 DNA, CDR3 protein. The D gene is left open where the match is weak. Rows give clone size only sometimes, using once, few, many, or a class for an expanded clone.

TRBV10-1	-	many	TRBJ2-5	TGCGCCAGCAGTGAGTCTGGGTCGGGGGAGACCCAGTACTTC	CASSESGSGETQYF
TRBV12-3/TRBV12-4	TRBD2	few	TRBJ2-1	TGTGCCAGCAACCCAGCGGGAAGCTCCTACAATGAGCAGTTCTTC	CASNPAGSSYNEQFF
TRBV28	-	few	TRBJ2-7	TGTGCCAGCAGTTTATATGGGAACTACGAGCAGTACTTC	CASSLYGNYEQYF
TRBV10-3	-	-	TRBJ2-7	TGTGCCATCAGTGAGTCGAGGGGAAGGGGATACGAGCAGTACTTC	CAISESRGRGYEQYF
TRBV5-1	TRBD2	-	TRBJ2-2	TGCGCCAGCAGCTTGACTAGCGGGTTTACCACCGGGGAGCTGTTTTTT	CASSLTSGFTTGELFF
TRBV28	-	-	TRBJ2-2	TGTGCCAGCAGTTTATTGGCCCTGGGCACCGGGGAGCTGTTTTTT	CASSLLALGTGELFF
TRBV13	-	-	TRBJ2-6	TGTGCCAGCAGCTTCGGCGGCACCGCCCGGGGCTACTCTGGGGCCAACGTCCTGACTTTC	CASSFGGTARGYSGANVLTF
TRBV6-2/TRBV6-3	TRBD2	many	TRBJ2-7	TGTGCCAGCAGGGCGGGACTAGCCTACGAGCAGTACTTC	CASRAGLAYEQYF
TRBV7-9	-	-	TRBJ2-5	TGTGCCAGCAGCGAATACTTCGGCAGGCAAGAGACCCAGTACTTC	CASSEYFGRQETQYF
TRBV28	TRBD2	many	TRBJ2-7	TGTGCCAGCAGTTTAAATGCGGGAGCGATGTACGAGCAGTACTTC	CASSLNAGAMYEQYF
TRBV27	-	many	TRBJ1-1	TGTGCCAGCAGTTTCTCGTCGTCGAACACTGAAGCTTTCTTT	CASSFSSSNTEAFF
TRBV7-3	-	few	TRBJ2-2	TGTGCCAGCAGCTTAAAAGGGGGCACCGGGGAGCTGTTTTTT	CASSLKGGTGELFF
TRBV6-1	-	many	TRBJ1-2	TGTGCCAGCAGTGACAGTTACTATGGCTACACCTTC	CASSDSYYGYTF
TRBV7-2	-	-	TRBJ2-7	TGTGCCAGCAGCTCGCGGGGGGGGGACAGGAGCTACGAGCAGTACTTC	CASSSRGGDRSYEQYF
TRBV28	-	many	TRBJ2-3	TGTGCCAGCAGGCAACTAAGCACAGATACGCAGTATTTT	CASRQLSTDTQYF
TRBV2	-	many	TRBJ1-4	TGTGCCAGCATGATACAGGGCGCAACTAATGAAAAACTGTTTTTT	CASMIQGATNEKLFF
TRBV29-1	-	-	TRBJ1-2	TGCAGCGTTGAAGATCGGGCAGGGACCGATGGCTACACCTTC	CSVEDRAGTDGYTF
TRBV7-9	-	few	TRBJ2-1	TGTGCCAGCAGCGTCCGGGACTCCTCCTACAATGAGCAGTTCTTC	CASSVRDSSYNEQFF
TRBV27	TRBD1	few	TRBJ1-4	TGTGCCAGCAGTCTCATGACAGGGGATGAAAAACTGTTTTTT	CASSLMTGDEKLFF
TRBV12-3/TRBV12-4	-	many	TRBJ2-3	TGTGCCAGCAGTATTAGTGGAAACACAGATACGCAGTATTTT	CASSISGNTDTQYF
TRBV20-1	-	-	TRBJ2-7	TGCAGTGCTAGAGAAGCCTGGGCGGGCGAGCAGTACTTC	CSAREAWAGEQYF
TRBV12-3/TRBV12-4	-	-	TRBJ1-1	TGTGCCAGCAGTGGGGGGTCGGCGGCCACTGAAGCTTTCTTT	CASSGGSAATEAFF
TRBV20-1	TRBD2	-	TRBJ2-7	TGCAGTGCTAGCGGGAGGGCCAATGAGCAGTACTTC	CSASGRANEQYF
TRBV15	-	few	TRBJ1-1	TGTGCCACCAGCAGATCGCGGGGTTCACGGAACACGGAAGCTTTCTTT	CATSRSRGSRNTEAFF
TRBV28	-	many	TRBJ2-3	TGTGCCAGCAGTTGGAGCGGATCCCTCCTCTCTAGCACAGATACGCAGTATTTT	CASSWSGSLLSSTDTQYF
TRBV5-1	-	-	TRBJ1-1	TGCGCCAGCAGCCCTATCAGTGACACTGAAGCTTTCTTT	CASSPISDTEAFF
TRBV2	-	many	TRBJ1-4	TGTGCCAGCAGTGAATGGCAGGGAGTGGAAAAACTGTTTTTT	CASSEWQGVEKLFF
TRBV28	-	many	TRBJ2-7	TGTGCCAGCAGTTCCGGAGGGGCGTGGTACGAGCAGTACTTC	CASSSGGAWYEQYF
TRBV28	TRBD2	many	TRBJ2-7	TGTGCCCTTAGGACTAGCGGGTCGGAAGAGCAGTACTTC	CALRTSGSEEQYF
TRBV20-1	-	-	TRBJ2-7	TGCAGTGCTAGAGATATTGGAGTGGGAGTCGGCGAGCAGTACTTC	CSARDIGVGVGEQYF
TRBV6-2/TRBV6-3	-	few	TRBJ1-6	TGTGCCAGCAGTTACTACGGGGACCCGAGCTATAATTCACCCCTCCACTTT	CASSYYGDPSYNSPLHF
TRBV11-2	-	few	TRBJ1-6	TGTGCCAGCAGCTTAGCCTCTAATTCACCCCTCCACTTT	CASSLASNSPLHF
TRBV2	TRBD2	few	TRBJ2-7	TGTGCCAGCAGCCAGACTAGCGGGAAGACCTACGAGCAGTACTTC	CASSQTSGKTYEQYF
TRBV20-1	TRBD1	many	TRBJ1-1	TGCAGTGCTACCGACCAGGGGGCCGTGAACACTGAAGCTTTCTTT	CSATDQGAVNTEAFF
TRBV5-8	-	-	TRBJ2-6	TGTGCCACCCCGGCTAGCGACGGGGCTGGGGCCAACGTCCTGACTTTC	CATPASDGAGANVLTF
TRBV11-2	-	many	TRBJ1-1	TGTGCCAGCAGCGTCCACGGAGGGGCAATAAACACTGAAGCTTTCTTT	CASSVHGGAINTEAFF
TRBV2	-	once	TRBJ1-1	TGTGCCAGCAGTGGACGGGTCCTCACTGAAGCTTTCTTT	CASSGRVLTEAFF
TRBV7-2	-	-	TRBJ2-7	TGTGCCAGCAGCTTAGCCCCCGGTACCTACGAGCAGTACTTC	CASSLAPGTYEQYF
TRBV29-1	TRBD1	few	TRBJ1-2	TGCAGCGTTGTACGGGACAGCTATGGCTACACCTTC	CSVVRDSYGYTF
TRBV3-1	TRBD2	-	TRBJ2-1	TGCGCCAGCAGCCAGGCTAGCGGGGGGGAGAATGAGCAGTTCTTC	CASSQASGGENEQFF
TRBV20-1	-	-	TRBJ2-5	TGCAGTGCTAGAGATTTTGGGCTCTTATTACAAGAGACCCAGTACTTC	CSARDFGLLLQETQYF
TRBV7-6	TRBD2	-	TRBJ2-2	TGTGCCAGCAGCTTAGCTCGGACTAGCGGAACCACCGGGGAGCTGTTTTTT	CASSLARTSGTTGELFF
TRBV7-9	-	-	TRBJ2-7	TGTGCCAGCAGCTTAGCTAGCGCCCTCTCCTACGAGCAGTACTTC	CASSLASALSYEQYF
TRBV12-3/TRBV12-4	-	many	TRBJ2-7	TGTGCCAGCAGCTCGATAGACTACGAGCAGTACTTC	CASSSIDYEQYF
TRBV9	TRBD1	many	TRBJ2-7	TGTGCCAGCAGCGCCCGGGACAGGGAACACGAGCAGTACTTC	CASSARDREHEQYF
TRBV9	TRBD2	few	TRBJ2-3	TGTGCCAGCAGCGTAGGCCCCAGCGGGAGGGCCGCAGATACGCAGTATTTT	CASSVGPSGRAADTQYF
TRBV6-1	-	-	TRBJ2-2	TGTGCCAGCAACAGACAGCGAACGAACACCGGGGAGCCGTTTTTT	CASNRQRTNTGEPFF
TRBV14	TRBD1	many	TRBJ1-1	TGTGCCAGCAGCCTCCGGGACAGGTCTATGCTCATGAACACTGAAGCTTTCTTT	CASSLRDRSMLMNTEAFF
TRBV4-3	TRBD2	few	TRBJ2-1	TGCGCCAGCAGCCAAGGGGGACTAGGATATGAGCAGTTCTTC	CASSQGGLGYEQFF
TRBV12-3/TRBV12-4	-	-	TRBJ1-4	TGTGCCAGCAGTGCCTATGAAAAACTGTTTTTT	CASSAYEKLFF
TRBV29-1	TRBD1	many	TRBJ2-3	TGCAGCGTTGCTAACAGGGGGAGCACAGATACGCAGTATTTT	CSVANRGSTDTQYF
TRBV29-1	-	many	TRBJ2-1	TGCAGCGCTTTGCCCCCCCGGGGAGGCAATGAGCAGTTCTTC	CSALPPRGGNEQFF
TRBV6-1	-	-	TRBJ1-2	TGTGCCAGCAGAGAGCGGGGGGACTATGGCTACACCTTC	CASRERGDYGYTF
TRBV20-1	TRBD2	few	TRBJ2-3	TGCAGTGCTAGAACGTCTAGCGGGGGTGGGACAGATACGCAGTATTTT	CSARTSSGGGTDTQYF
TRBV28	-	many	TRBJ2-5	TGTGCCAGCAGTGACGAAGGAGGGAGTCGGCAAGAGACCCAGTACTTC	CASSDEGGSRQETQYF
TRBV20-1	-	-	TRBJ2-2	TGCAGTGCTAGGTTTTCAGGGAACACCGGGGAGCTGTTTTTT	CSARFSGNTGELFF
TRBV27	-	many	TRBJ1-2	TGTGCCAGCAGTGGTGGCTACACCTTC	CASSGGYTF
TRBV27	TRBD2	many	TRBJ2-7	TGTGCCAGCAGTAACGGACTAGCGGGAGGTAACGAGCAGTACTTC	CASSNGLAGGNEQYF
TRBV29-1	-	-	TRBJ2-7	TGCAGCGGGGGGGAGAACTACGAGCAGTACTTC	CSGGENYEQYF